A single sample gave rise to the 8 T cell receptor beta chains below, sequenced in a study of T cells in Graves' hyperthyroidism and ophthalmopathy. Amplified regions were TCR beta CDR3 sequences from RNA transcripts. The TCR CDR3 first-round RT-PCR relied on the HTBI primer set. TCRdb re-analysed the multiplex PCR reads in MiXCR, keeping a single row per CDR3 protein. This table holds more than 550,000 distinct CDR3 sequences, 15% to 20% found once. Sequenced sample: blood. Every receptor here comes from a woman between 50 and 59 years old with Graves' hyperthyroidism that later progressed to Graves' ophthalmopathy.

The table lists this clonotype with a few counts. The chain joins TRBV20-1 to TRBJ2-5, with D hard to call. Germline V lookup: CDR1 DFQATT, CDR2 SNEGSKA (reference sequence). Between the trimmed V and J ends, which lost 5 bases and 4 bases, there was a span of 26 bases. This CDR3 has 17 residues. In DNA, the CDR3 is TGCAGTGCTTTTTTCCCTCCCCAGACACTCTCACCAGAGACCCAGTACTTC. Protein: CSAFFPPQTLSPETQYF.

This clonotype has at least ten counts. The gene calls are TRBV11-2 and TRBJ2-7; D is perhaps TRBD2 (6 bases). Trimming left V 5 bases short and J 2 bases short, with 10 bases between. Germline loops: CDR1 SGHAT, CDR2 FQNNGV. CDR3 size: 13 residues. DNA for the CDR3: TGTGCCAGCAGCCGGGGGACCCCCTACGAGCAGTACTTC. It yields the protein CASSRGTPYEQYF.

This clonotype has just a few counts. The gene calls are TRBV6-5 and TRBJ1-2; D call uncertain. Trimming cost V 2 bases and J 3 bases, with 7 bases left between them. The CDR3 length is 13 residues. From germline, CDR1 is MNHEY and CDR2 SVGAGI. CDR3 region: CASSYAEDYGYTF. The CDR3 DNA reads TGTGCCAGCAGTTACGCGGAAGACTATGGCTACACCTTC.

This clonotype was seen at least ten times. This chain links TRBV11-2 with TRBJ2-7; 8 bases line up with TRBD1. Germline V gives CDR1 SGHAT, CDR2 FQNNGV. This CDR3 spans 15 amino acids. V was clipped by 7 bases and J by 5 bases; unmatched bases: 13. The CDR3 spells CASKTHRGEVNEQYF. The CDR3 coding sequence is TGTGCCAGCAAAACCCACAGGGGGGAGGTGAACGAGCAGTACTTC.

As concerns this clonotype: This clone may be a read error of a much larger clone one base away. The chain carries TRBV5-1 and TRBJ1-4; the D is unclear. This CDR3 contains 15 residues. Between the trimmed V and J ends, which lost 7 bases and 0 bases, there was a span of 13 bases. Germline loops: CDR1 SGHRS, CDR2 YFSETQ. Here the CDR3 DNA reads TGCGCCAGCGCCCCCCTGAGCCCAACTAATGAAAAACTGTTTTTT. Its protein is CASAPLSPTNEKLFF.

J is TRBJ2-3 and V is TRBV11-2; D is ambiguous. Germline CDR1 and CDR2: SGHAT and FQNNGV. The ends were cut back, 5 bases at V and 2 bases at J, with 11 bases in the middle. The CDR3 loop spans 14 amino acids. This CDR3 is CASSPLELTDTQYF. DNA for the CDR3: TGTGCCAGCAGCCCCCTAGAACTCACAGATACGCAGTATTTT.

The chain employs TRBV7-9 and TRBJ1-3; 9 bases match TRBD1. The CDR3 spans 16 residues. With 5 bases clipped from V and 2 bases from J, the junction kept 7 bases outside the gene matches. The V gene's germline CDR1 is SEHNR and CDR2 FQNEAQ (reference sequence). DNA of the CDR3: TGTGCCAGCAGCCCCCCGGACAGGGGAGCTGGAAACACCATATATTTT. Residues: CASSPPDRGAGNTIYF.

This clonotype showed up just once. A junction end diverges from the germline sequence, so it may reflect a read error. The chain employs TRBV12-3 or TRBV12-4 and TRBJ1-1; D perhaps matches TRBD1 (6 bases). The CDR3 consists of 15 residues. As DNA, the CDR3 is TGTGCCGGCAGTTTACAAGACAGGCCGAACACTGAAGCTTTCTTT. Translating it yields CAGSLQDRPNTEAFF.